These 10 T cell receptor beta chains were sequenced from one sample in a study of blood T cell repertoires in COVID-19. Using immunoSEQ multiplex PCR, the repertoire was profiled, and TCRdb retains in-frame clones only, with some absent. The table has approximately 280,000 clones, roughly 90% seen once. Sequencing was done on a sample of peripheral blood. The receptors here all came from a young man with active or convalescent COVID-19.

The V call is TRBV5-1, the J call TRBJ2-7; 8 bases fit TRBD1. This CDR3 is 15 amino acids long. Germline V gives CDR1 SGHRS, CDR2 YFSETQ. The J segment lost 6 bases and the V segment lost 4 bases, leaving 12 bases of the junction unmatched. The CDR3 region is CASSDRGPGPVEQYF. The CDR3 DNA reads as TGCGCCAGCAGCGACAGGGGTCCAGGGCCAGTCGAGCAGTACTTC.

The chain joins TRBV2 to TRBJ2-5, with TRBD2 matching over 11 bases. CDR1 and CDR2 from the germline V gene are SNHLY and FYNNEI. J was trimmed by 2 bases and V by 0 bases; bases with no gene match: 8. There are 18 residues in the CDR3. CDR3 nucleotides: TGTGCCAGCAGTGAAGCCAAGTGGGGACTAGCGGTTCAAGAGACCCAGTACTTC. This codes for CASSEAKWGLAVQETQYF.

The genes are TRBV20-1 and TRBJ2-7; weak D call: TRBD1 (6 bases). The V and J ends lost 6 bases and 5 bases respectively, with 11 bases between them. Germline-derived CDR1 and CDR2 are DFQATT and SNEGSKA (reference sequence). The CDR3 spans 11 residues. The CDR3 nucleotides read TGCAGTGCCCGTAACAGGGACGAGCAGTACTTC. Protein sequence: CSARNRDEQYF.

The chain combines TRBV3-1 (or the pseudogene TRBV3-2) with TRBJ2-5, with 8 bases fitting TRBD2. This CDR3 has 13 residues. V shed 6 bases, J shed 4 bases, and the junction held 4 bases outside the gene matches. Germline V gene lookup returns CDR1 LGHDT and CDR2 YNNKEL (reference sequence). CDR3 sequence (DNA): TGTGCCAGCAGGGCGGGGGGTGGAGAGACCCAGTACTTC. It specifies CASRAGGGETQYF.

This clone turned up a few times. V usage is TRBV7-9 and J usage is TRBJ2-7; TRBD2 might be the D (6 bases). V was clipped by 8 bases and J by 4 bases, with 15 bases between them. The germline V gene encodes CDR1 SEHNR and CDR2 FQNEAQ (reference sequence). The length of the CDR3 is 13 residues. CDR3 amino acids: CASSRTGEYEQYF. The CDR3 nucleotides are TGTGCCAGCTCAAGGACGGGAGAATACGAGCAGTACTTC.

The CDR3: CASSLGGTVNTGELFF. The CDR3 nucleotides are TGTGCCAGCAGCCTGGGGGGGACCGTTAACACCGGGGAGCTGTTTTTT. The chain carries TRBV11-3 and TRBJ2-2; the match to TRBD2 covers 7 bases. This CDR3 comprises 16 residues. The V gene end was trimmed by 5 bases and the J gene end by 2 bases; junction bases not matched to a gene: 8. Germline V lookup: CDR1 SGHNT, CDR2 YENEEA.

J is TRBJ1-1 and V is TRBV7-6; TRBD1 might be the D (5 bases). Germline CDR1 is SGHVS and CDR2 is FNYEAQ. The V end lost 5 bases, the J end lost 5 bases, and 12 bases lay between the germline ends. The CDR3 is 13 amino acids. CDR3 protein: CASSQTRGTEAFF. CDR3 nucleotide sequence: TGTGCCAGCAGCCAGACTCGGGGGACTGAAGCTTTCTTT.

The chain employs TRBV5-6 and TRBJ1-2, with unresolved D. This CDR3 region has 13 residues. The V end lost 6 bases, the J end lost 4 bases, and 13 bases lay between the germline ends. The V gene's germline CDR1 is SGHDT and CDR2 YYEEEE. DNA of the CDR3: TGTGCCAGCATCCAAGGTGGCGGCTATGGCTACACCTTC. Protein product: CASIQGGGYGYTF. Complete variable domain (other parts from reference TRBV5-6 and TRBJ1-2): DAGVTQSPTHLIKTRGQQVTLRCSPKSGHDTVSWYQQALGQGPQFIFQYYEEEERQRGNFPDRFSGHQFPNYSSELNVNALLLGDSALYLCASIQGGGYGYTFGSGTRLTVV.

This clone was picked up one time. This sequence joins TRBV5-4 and TRBJ1-2, with 8 nucleotides matching TRBD1. J lost 0 bases, V lost 6 bases, and 10 bases had no gene match. Germline CDR1 and CDR2: SGHNT and YYREEE (reference sequence). This CDR3 is built from 16 residues. CDR3 region: CASTSDRAPSNYGYTF. The DNA of the CDR3 is TGTGCCAGCACCTCGGACAGGGCCCCGTCTAACTATGGCTACACCTTC.

The V call is TRBV12-5, the J call TRBJ1-5, with TRBD1 matching 7 bases. V lost 9 bases to trimming and J lost 3 bases; unmatched junction nucleotides: 5. This CDR3 spans 13 amino acids. CDR1 and CDR2 (germline): LGHNT, FRNRAP. CDR3 coding DNA: TGTGCTAGCTCACAGGGGACCAATCAGCCCCAGCATTTT. It yields the protein CASSQGTNQPQHF. Full variable domain (missing parts from reference TRBV12-5 and TRBJ1-5): DARVTQTPRHKVTEMGQEVTMRCQPILGHNTVFWYRQTMMQGLELLAYFRNRAPLDDSGMPKDRFSAEMPDATLATLKIQPSEPRDSAVYFCASSQGTNQPQHFGDGTRLSIL.